The 2 T cell receptor beta chains below were found in one sample sequenced in a study of blood T cell repertoires in COVID-19. The repertoire was sequenced with immunoSEQ multiplex PCR; TCRdb's copy has only in-frame clones and lacks some. The table lists about 180,000 clones, about 88% of them singletons. Input material: peripheral blood. These receptors originate from a woman aged 30 to 39 with active or convalescent COVID-19.

The chain has TRBV6-6 and TRBJ2-3, with D perhaps TRBD2 (5 bases). V gave up 2 bases and J gave up 3 bases, with 9 bases separating them. Germline CDR1 reads MNHNY; CDR2 reads SVGAGI (reference sequence). CDR3 length equals 14 residues. The CDR3 DNA is TGTGCCAGCAGTTACGGGGAGAGGACAGATACGCAGTATTTT. The encoded protein is CASSYGERTDTQYF.

This rearrangement joins TRBV7-9 to TRBJ2-5; tentative D call: TRBD2 (6 bases). The germline gives CDR1 SEHNR, CDR2 FQNEAQ (reference sequence). There are 16 residues in the CDR3. Trimming removed 7 bases from V and 1 base from J, with 19 bases in between. The DNA of the CDR3 is TGTGCCAGCATCCGATGGGGTGGGGGGACCCAAGAGACCCAGTACTTC. Residues: CASIRWGGGTQETQYF.